The 20 T cell receptor beta chains below all came from one sample that was sequenced in a study of prognosis after radiotherapy for stage I lung cancer. CDR3 of TCR beta was amplified from genomic DNA via a two-round multiplex PCR. During first-round PCR, primers specific to each TRBV and TRBJ gene were used. TCRdb re-derived calls from the multiplex PCR reads in MiXCR, one entry per CDR3 protein. Among some 16,000 distinct CDR3 sequences, 29% were seen once, and the ten largest hold 31%. This specimen was PBMCs, taken before or after stereotactic body radiation therapy (not recorded which). All receptors come from a donor aged 50 or older with non-small cell lung cancer.

The table lists this clonotype with many counts. The chain recombines TRBV19 with TRBJ2-1, with 8 bases that match TRBD2. Germline V CDR1 and CDR2: LNHDA, SQIVND (reference sequence). Losses at the gene ends were 3 bases for V and 8 bases for J; bases not matched to a gene: 6. There are 14 residues in the CDR3. CDR3 DNA: TGTGCCAGTAGTATCGCGGGACTAGTGGATGAGCAGTTCTTC. Translating gives CASSIAGLVDEQFF.

This clonotype was recorded at least ten times. The chain recombines TRBV28 with TRBJ2-1; weak D call: TRBD1 (6 bases). Germline-derived CDR1 and CDR2 are MDHEN and SYDVKM. Trimming took 5 bases from V and 5 from J, leaving 16 bases between them. There are 15 residues in the CDR3. The DNA for the CDR3 is TGTGCCAGCAGTCCTACTGACAGGCCAGACAATGAGCAGTTCTTC. It encodes CASSPTDRPDNEQFF.

At least ten counts were recorded for this clonotype. This rearrangement joins TRBV7-2 to TRBJ1-2, with D possibly TRBD1 on 6 matching bases. Trimming took off 4 bases at V and 8 bases at J, with 17 bases between the two ends. This CDR3 comprises 14 residues. From germline, CDR1 is SGHTA and CDR2 FQGNSA. CDR3 amino acids: CASSSATGLGGYTF. The CDR3 nucleotides are TGTGCCAGCAGCTCCGCAACAGGGCTAGGGGGCTACACCTTC.

The V gene is TRBV7-6, the J gene TRBJ2-5; no definite D call. The CDR3 covers 16 residues. The germline gives CDR1 SGHVS, CDR2 FNYEAQ. Trimming shortened V by 2 bases and J by 5 bases, and 18 bases separated the two germline ends. CDR3 DNA sequence: TGTGCCAGCAGCTTACCCGGTCACTCTCTAGGGGAGACCCAGTACTTC. Translation gives CASSLPGHSLGETQYF.

Notes on this clonotype: This CDR3 is missing its conserved last phenylalanine or tryptophan, likely due to a read error. The gene calls are TRBV5-1 and TRBJ1-6, with 7 bases lining up with TRBD1. The germline V gene has CDR1 SGHRS and CDR2 YFSETQ. The CDR3 consists of 15 residues. Here the CDR3 DNA reads TGCGCCAGCAGCTTCTTCGGGACAGATAATTCGCCCCTCCACTCT. Residues: CASSFFGTDNSPLHS.

This clonotype was found many times. CDR3: CASSTPGGWYEQFF. The CDR3, as DNA: TGTGCCAGTAGTACCCCGGGAGGGTGGTATGAGCAGTTCTTC. V and J are TRBV19 and TRBJ2-1; 8 bases map to TRBD2. The CDR3 is 14 residues long. Germline-derived CDR1 and CDR2 are LNHDA and SQIVND (reference sequence). The trim removed 4 bases at V and 8 bases at J, leaving 7 bases unmatched.

This clonotype was counted once. A read error may produce the germline difference seen at one junction end. The chain recombines TRBV7-3 with TRBJ2-3; D perhaps matches TRBD1 (6 bases). The CDR3 spans 18 residues. Germline V gives CDR1 SGHTA, CDR2 FQGTGA. In DNA, the CDR3 is TGTGCCAGCATCTTAGACGCTGGGAGCAGGGGACGGGTAGATACGCAGTATTTT. Translating gives CASILDAGSRGRVDTQYF. Looking up the rest from reference TRBV7-3 and TRBJ2-3 gives the full variable domain: GAGVSQTPSNKVTEKGKYVELRCDPISGHTALYWYRQSLGQGPEFLIYFQGTGAADDSGLPNDRFFAVRPEGSVSTLKIQRTERGDSAVYLCASILDAGSRGRVDTQYFGPGTRLTVL.

This clonotype is medium-sized within its sample. The V call is TRBV7-2, the J call TRBJ2-1, with TRBD2 matching over 12 bases. This CDR3 region has 21 residues. V shed 1 base and J 1 base; nucleotides not matched to a gene: 14. From germline, CDR1 is SGHTA and CDR2 FQGNSA. CDR3 sequence reads: CASSLDRPLAGGPRSYNEQFF. DNA for the CDR3: TGTGCCAGCAGCTTAGACAGACCCCTAGCGGGAGGGCCGAGGTCCTACAATGAGCAGTTCTTC.

This clonotype is deemed medium-sized (0.01 to 0.1%). V is TRBV12-3 or TRBV12-4 and J is TRBJ2-1; tentative D call: TRBD1 (6 bases). CDR3 length: 14 amino acids. Trimming took off 4 bases at V and 4 bases at J, with 11 bases between the two ends. The CDR3 DNA reads TGTGCCAGCAGTTCCGAAACAGGGTACAATGAGCAGTTCTTC. This encodes CASSSETGYNEQFF.

Comments on this clonotype: With a much larger clone just one base away, this may be a read error. This chain uses TRBV15 with TRBJ1-4; the D is unclear. The V gene lost 2 bases and the J gene lost 5 bases, with 12 bases spanning the gap. The CDR3 has 15 residues. In germline, CDR1 is LNHNV, CDR2 YYDKDF (reference sequence). For the CDR3, the DNA is TGTGCCACCAGCAGAAAGAACAACAGAAATGAAAAACTGTTTTTT. Protein product: CATSRKNNRNEKLFF.

The sample holds many counts of this clonotype. The chain employs TRBV12-3 or TRBV12-4 and TRBJ1-3; D unresolved. With 8 bases removed from V and 0 bases from J, the gap between germline ends came to 2 bases. The CDR3 consists of 11 residues. Here the CDR3 DNA reads TGTGCCAGCCGCTCTGGAAACACCATATATTTT. This gives the protein CASRSGNTIYF.

This chain uses TRBV12-3 or TRBV12-4 with TRBJ1-5; TRBD1 matches at 9 bases. CDR3 length equals 17 residues. J lost 2 bases, V lost 5 bases, and 10 bases had no gene match. The CDR3 loop reads CASSLGQGSQGNQPQHF. The DNA for the CDR3 is TGTGCCAGCAGTCTCGGACAGGGGTCTCAGGGCAATCAGCCCCAGCATTTT.

A note on this clonotype: This may stem from a read error, because a much larger clone lies one nucleotide away. V usage is TRBV6-5 and J usage is TRBJ2-7; D is uncertain. Germline V gene sequence: CDR1 MNHEY, CDR2 SVGAGI. The CDR3 consists of 15 residues. V was cut by 0 bases and J by 1 base, with 10 bases left in between. CDR3 sequence reads: CASSYSTGLSYEQYF. As DNA, the CDR3 is TGTGCCAGCAGTTACTCGACTGGTTTGTCCTACGAGCAGTACTTC.

The V and J genes are TRBV20-1 and TRBJ2-5; D could derive from TRBD1 or TRBD2 (5 bases each). The V gene lost 8 bases and the J gene lost 4 bases, with 20 bases spanning the gap. Per germline, CDR1 DFQATT and CDR2 SNEGSKA (reference sequence). CDR3 length: 14 amino acids. The CDR3 is CSSLWVTGAETQYF. The CDR3 coding sequence is TGCAGTTCTCTGTGGGTGACCGGGGCAGAGACCCAGTACTTC.

This clonotype was observed many times. This chain links TRBV10-3 with TRBJ2-3; D unresolved. There are 13 residues in the CDR3. Germline V gene lookup returns CDR1 ENHRY and CDR2 SYGVKD. V dropped 2 bases and J dropped 3 bases, with 6 bases sitting between them. The CDR3 DNA reads TGTGCCATCAGTGAGGTGGGAACAGATACGCAGTATTTT. Amino acid sequence: CAISEVGTDTQYF.

This clonotype is medium-sized (0.01 to 0.1%) in the sample. The gene calls are TRBV27 and TRBJ2-1; no clear D gene. Between the trimmed V and J ends, which lost 8 bases and 7 bases, there was a span of 6 bases. CDR1 and CDR2 from the germline V gene are MNHEY and SMNVEV (reference sequence). This CDR3 has 10 residues. Here the CDR3 reads CASPMNEQFF. CDR3 nucleotide sequence: TGTGCCAGCCCTATGAATGAGCAGTTCTTC.

For this clonotype: A far larger clone lies a single base away; this is likely a read error. V usage is TRBV9 and J usage is TRBJ2-7; the D gene is possibly TRBD1 (5 bases). The CDR3 is 14 residues long. Trimming cost V 5 bases and J 0 bases, with 12 bases left between them. Germline V gene data show CDR1 as SGDLS and CDR2 as YYNGEE. The DNA of the CDR3 is TGTGCCAGCAGGATGTCAGGGCCCTCCTACGAGCAGTACTTC. Encoded protein: CASRMSGPSYEQYF.

This clonotype has ten or more counts. The chain joins TRBV7-2 to TRBJ2-7, with TRBD1 matching over 7 bases. Germline loops: CDR1 SGHTA, CDR2 FQGNSA. V lost 5 bases to trimming and J lost 3 bases; unmatched junction nucleotides: 7. This CDR3 has 14 residues. The CDR3 bases are TGTGCCAGCAGCAAGAGGGACAGCCACTACGAGCAGTACTTC. Translated: CASSKRDSHYEQYF.

This clonotype has a count of ten or more. A junction end diverges from the germline sequence, so it may reflect a read error. This rearrangement joins TRBV27 to TRBJ2-3, with D possibly TRBD2 on 5 matching bases. In germline, CDR1 is MNHEY, CDR2 SMNVEV (reference sequence). The CDR3 runs to 14 residues. The CDR3 reads CASSFYASTDTRYF. In DNA, the CDR3 is TGTGCCAGCAGTTTTTACGCTAGCACAGATACGCGGTATTTT.

This clonotype was seen many times. The rearrangement links TRBV3-1 to TRBJ2-6; D call uncertain. Germline lookup yields CDR1 LGHDT and CDR2 YNNKEL (reference sequence). Deletions cut 3 bases from V and 0 bases from J, with 3 bases between. This CDR3 is built from 14 residues. CDR3 protein: CASSQTSGANVLTF. The CDR3 region has the DNA TGTGCCAGCAGCCAGACCTCTGGGGCCAACGTCCTGACTTTC. Full variable domain (remainder filled in from reference TRBV3-1 and TRBJ2-6): DTAVSQTPKYLVTQMGNDKSIKCEQNLGHDTMYWYKQDSKKFLKIMFSYNNKELIINETVPNRFSPKSPDKAHLNLHINSLELGDSAVYFCASSQTSGANVLTFGAGSRLTVL.